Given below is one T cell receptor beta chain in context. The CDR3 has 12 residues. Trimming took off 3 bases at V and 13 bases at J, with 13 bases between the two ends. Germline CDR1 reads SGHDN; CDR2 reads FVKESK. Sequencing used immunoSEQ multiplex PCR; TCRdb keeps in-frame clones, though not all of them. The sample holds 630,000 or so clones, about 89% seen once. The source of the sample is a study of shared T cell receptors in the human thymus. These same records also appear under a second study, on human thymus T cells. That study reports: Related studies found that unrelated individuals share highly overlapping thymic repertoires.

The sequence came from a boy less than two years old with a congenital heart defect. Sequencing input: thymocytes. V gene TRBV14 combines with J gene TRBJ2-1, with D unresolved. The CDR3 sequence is CASSHGPPAQFF. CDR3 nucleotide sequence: TGTGCCAGCAGCCATGGGCCGCCAGCTCAGTTCTTC.